A selection of T cell receptor beta chains follows, all from one sample in a study of blood T cell repertoires in COVID-19. This table comes from immunoSEQ multiplex PCR, and its TCRdb copy is limited to in-frame clones, with some not included. The sample lists 40,000 to 60,000 clones; roughly 90% were seen once. Sequencing input: peripheral blood. These receptor sequences come from a human donor in a cohort sampled during active COVID-19. CDR3s include the opening cysteine and the closing phenylalanine or tryptophan. The D gene is left open where the match is weak. Clone size is stated in some rows and not others, as once, few, many or a class when expanded.

-	TRBV27	TRBD2	TRBJ2-1	TGTGCCAGCAGCCAAAAAGCGGGAGGGCACAATGAGCAGTTCTTC	CASSQKAGGHNEQFF
-	TRBV6-5	-	TRBJ2-7	TGTGCCAGCAGCCCAACGGCGGGCTACGAGCAGTACTTC	CASSPTAGYEQYF
-	TRBV5-1	-	TRBJ1-4	TGCGCCAGCAGCTTGGCCAGTGCGGGTGAAAAACTGTTTTTT	CASSLASAGEKLFF
-	TRBV6-5	-	TRBJ1-1	TGTGCCAGCAGTTACTCTTCGGGAGCTGGGAACACTGAAGCTTTCTTT	CASSYSSGAGNTEAFF
few	TRBV2	-	TRBJ1-5	TGTGCCAGCATGGGGGGTTGGAGCAATCAGCCCCAGCATTTT	CASMGGWSNQPQHF
-	TRBV24-1	TRBD2	TRBJ2-1	TGTGCCACAAGTAAAAGCGGGAGGGCCTGGAATGAGCAGTTCTTC	CATSKSGRAWNEQFF
-	TRBV5-4	TRBD1	TRBJ2-3	TGTGCCAGCAGCCCCACAGGGGGCCCCGCAGATACGCAGTATTTT	CASSPTGGPADTQYF
once	TRBV2	-	TRBJ2-7	TGTGCCAGCAGTGTACAGTACGAGCAGTACTTC	CASSVQYEQYF
-	TRBV7-8	-	TRBJ1-5	TGTGCCAGCAGCTTGACTTACCGGGACAACAATCAGCCCCAGCATTTT	CASSLTYRDNNQPQHF
-	TRBV3-1/TRBV3-2	-	TRBJ1-4	TGTGCCAGCAGCCAACGGAACAGGGAAAATGAAAAACTGTTTTTT	CASSQRNRENEKLFF